These 24 T cell receptor beta chains were all obtained from the same sample, sequenced in a study of shared clonotypes between healthy human individuals. Sequencing used immunoSEQ multiplex PCR; TCRdb keeps in-frame clones, though not all of them. The table shows approximately 2.5 million clones, with more than 80% occurring only once. What was sequenced was naive CD4+ T cells sorted from blood. Described subset: CD45RA+ positively selected. The source is a man younger than 35 in good health.

The CDR3 loop is CASRYQGRVDTEAFF. The CDR3 DNA reads TGTGCCAGCAGATATCAGGGTAGGGTGGACACTGAAGCTTTCTTT. V gene TRBV6-1 combines with J gene TRBJ1-1; maybe TRBD1 (5 bases). Germline V gene sequence: CDR1 MNHNS, CDR2 SASEGT. The CDR3 sequence is 15 residues long. The V and J ends lost 6 bases and 3 bases respectively, with 17 bases between them.

This chain uses TRBV29-1 with TRBJ2-1; D may be TRBD2 (6 bases). CDR1 is SQVTM and CDR2 is ANQGSEA in the germline V gene. Trimming cost V 0 bases and J 6 bases, with 12 bases left between them. This CDR3 region has 14 residues. CDR3 coding DNA: TGCAGCGTTGAAGATGGGTGGAGGGCCAATGAGCAGTTCTTC. It encodes CSVEDGWRANEQFF.

The chain employs TRBV25-1 and TRBJ2-2, with D perhaps TRBD1 (6 bases). Germline values: CDR1 MGHDK, CDR2 SYGVNS. CDR3 size: 15 residues. The V end was cut by 5 bases, the J end by 0 bases, with 10 bases between. The CDR3 spells CASSNRDTNTGELFF. The CDR3 DNA follows: TGTGCCAGCAGTAACCGGGACACGAACACCGGGGAGCTGTTTTTT.

This sequence joins TRBV9 and TRBJ2-3, with TRBD2 matching 8 bases. The V gene's germline CDR1 is SGDLS and CDR2 YYNGEE. CDR3 length equals 16 residues. J was trimmed by 6 bases and V by 4 bases; bases with no gene match: 13. The CDR3: CASSSHPSGRYDTQYF. CDR3 nucleotide sequence: TGTGCCAGCAGCTCCCACCCCAGCGGGAGATATGATACGCAGTATTTT.

The V gene is TRBV15, the J gene TRBJ1-2, with 7 bases that match TRBD1. Germline CDR1 reads LNHNV; CDR2 reads YYDKDF (reference sequence). The CDR3 totals 13 residues. J lost 8 bases, V lost 1 base, and 4 bases had no gene match. The CDR3 nucleotides are TGTGCCACCAGCAGAGGTAGACAGGGAGGCTACACCTTC. It yields the protein CATSRGRQGGYTF.

The rearrangement links TRBV28 to TRBJ2-6, with TRBD1 identical over 8 bases. The V gene's germline CDR1 is MDHEN and CDR2 SYDVKM. V trimming: 7 bases; J trimming: 1 base; junction bases outside the gene matches: 6. The length of the CDR3 is 16 residues. The CDR3 bases are TGTGCCAGCAAGGCAGGGGGCGTTTCTGGGGCCAACGTCCTGACTTTC. It translates to CASKAGGVSGANVLTF.

This clone occurred once. The rearrangement links TRBV28 to TRBJ2-4; TRBD1 matches 9 bases. The trim removed 2 bases at V and 6 bases at J, leaving 5 bases unmatched. This CDR3 has 15 amino acids. The germline V gene encodes CDR1 MDHEN and CDR2 SYDVKM. This chain's CDR3 is CASSLRTGGRNIQYF. CDR3 bases: TGTGCCAGCAGTTTACGAACAGGGGGCAGAAACATTCAGTACTTC.

This clone has just one count. Distinct nucleotide sequences in the sample also encode this CDR3. This chain links TRBV7-2 with TRBJ1-1; D call uncertain. Germline CDR1 SGHTA, CDR2 FQGNSA. This CDR3 is 15 amino acids long. V dropped 1 base and J dropped 1 base, with 10 bases sitting between them. The CDR3 is CASSLEAGRNTEAFF. In DNA, the CDR3 is TGTGCCAGCAGCTTAGAGGCAGGTAGGAACACTGAAGCTTTCTTT.

This clone was counted a single time. V is TRBV5-1 and J is TRBJ1-3, with 7 bases that match TRBD1. The CDR3 contains 15 residues. CDR1 is SGHRS, CDR2 YFSETQ, per germline. After removal of 0 bases from V and 3 bases from J, the junction contained 3 bases not matched to a gene. The CDR3 here is CASSLGQGFGNTIYF. The CDR3 nucleotides are TGCGCCAGCAGCTTGGGACAGGGCTTTGGAAACACCATATATTTT.

The chain has TRBV27 and TRBJ1-6; TRBD1 agrees at 8 bases. Trimming cost V 5 bases and J 6 bases; bases outside gene matches: 3. Germline CDR1 is MNHEY and CDR2 is SMNVEV (reference sequence). This CDR3 has 14 residues. CDR3 DNA sequence: TGTGCCAGCAGTCAAGGACAGGGTAATTCACCCCTCCACTTT. Translation gives CASSQGQGNSPLHF.

Turning to this clone: The sample carries other DNA sequences with the same CDR3. The gene calls are TRBV28 and TRBJ2-1, with 9 positions matching TRBD1. CDR1 MDHEN and CDR2 SYDVKM come from the germline V gene. V lost 4 bases and J lost 7; bases outside the gene matches: 2. CDR3 size: 13 residues. In DNA, the CDR3 is TGTGCCAGCAGTTCCGGACAGGGGAATGAGCAGTTCTTC. Amino acid sequence: CASSSGQGNEQFF.

Comments on this clone: This sample includes further DNA sequences coding for the same CDR3. The chain carries TRBV30 and TRBJ1-1; the match to TRBD1 covers 8 bases. The germline CDR1 and CDR2 sequences are GTSNPN and SVGIG (reference sequence). Trimming took 2 bases from V and 6 from J; bases not matched to a gene: 11. This CDR3 region has 15 residues. CDR3 DNA sequence: TGTGCCTGGAGTAATCGGGACAGGAGTTTCGCTGAAGCTTTCTTT. Its protein is CAWSNRDRSFAEAFF.

Of note for this clone: The sample carries other DNA sequences with the same CDR3. V gene TRBV5-1 combines with J gene TRBJ1-1; D unclear. This CDR3 spans 13 amino acids. Trimming left V 4 bases short and J 0 bases short, with 7 bases between. The V gene's germline CDR1 is SGHRS and CDR2 YFSETQ. The DNA for the CDR3 is TGCGCCAGCAGCCAGGAAATGAACACTGAAGCTTTCTTT. This codes for CASSQEMNTEAFF.

The chain carries TRBV7-2 and TRBJ2-3, with 10 bases lining up with TRBD2. Germline values: CDR1 SGHTA, CDR2 FQGNSA. J was trimmed by 7 bases and V by 1 base; bases with no gene match: 14. There are 18 residues in the CDR3. In DNA form, the CDR3 reads TGTGCCAGCAGCTTAGTACGGGTTAGCGGGGGGTCACTTCATACGCAGTATTTT. This codes for CASSLVRVSGGSLHTQYF. Full variable domain (rest looked up from reference TRBV7-2 and TRBJ2-3): GAGVSQSPSNKVTEKGKDVELRCDPISGHTALYWYRQSLGQGLEFLIYFQGNSAPDKSGLPSDRFSAERTGGSVSTLTIQRTQQEDSAVYLCASSLVRVSGGSLHTQYFGPGTRLTVL.

This chain connects TRBV28 to TRBJ2-7; TRBD1 might be the D (6 bases). Trimming stripped 3 bases from V and 2 bases from J, with 14 bases between. The germline gives CDR1 MDHEN, CDR2 SYDVKM. The CDR3 is 15 amino acids. CDR3 nucleotides: TGTGCCAGCAGTTTTTCGGACAGCGTTACCTACGAGCAGTACTTC. Amino acid sequence: CASSFSDSVTYEQYF.

J is TRBJ2-5 and V is TRBV29-1; 12 bases are a match to TRBD1. CDR1 and CDR2 from the germline V gene are SQVTM and ANQGSEA. After removal of 4 bases from V and 4 bases from J, the junction contained 4 bases not matched to a gene. The CDR3 totals 14 residues. The DNA of the CDR3 is TGCAGCGTTGCGGGACAGGGGGCTTCAGAGACCCAGTACTTC. The encoded protein is CSVAGQGASETQYF.

V gene TRBV19 combines with J gene TRBJ2-4, with TRBD2 as a possible D gene (8 bases). The CDR3 runs 18 residues. Germline values: CDR1 LNHDA, CDR2 SQIVND (reference sequence). The V end lost 6 bases, the J end lost 0 bases, and 21 bases lay between the germline ends. The DNA for the CDR3 is TGTGCCAGTAGGCCAGGGACAGACGGGAGGGTAGCCAAAAACATTCAGTACTTC. The encoded protein is CASRPGTDGRVAKNIQYF. The full variable domain, with the rest looked up from reference TRBV19 and TRBJ2-4, is DGGITQSPKYLFRKEGQNVTLSCEQNLNHDAMYWYRQDPGQGLRLIYYSQIVNDFQKGDIAEGYSVSREKKESFPLTVTSAQKNPTAFYLCASRPGTDGRVAKNIQYFGAGTRLSVL.

CDR3 protein: CASSHPGKNTEAFF. In nucleotides, the CDR3 is TGCGCCAGCAGCCACCCGGGGAAGAACACTGAAGCTTTCTTT. V usage is TRBV4-1 and J usage is TRBJ1-1; no definite D call. CDR3 length equals 14 residues. V was cut by 3 bases and J by 1 base, with 9 bases left in between. Germline CDR1 reads MGHRA; CDR2 reads YSYEKL.

The chain uses TRBV6-6 and TRBJ2-7; 8 nucleotides align to TRBD1. The germline V gene encodes CDR1 MNHNY and CDR2 SVGAGI (reference sequence). This CDR3 is 14 amino acids long. Unmatched junction bases numbered 6, after V lost 2 bases and J lost 6 bases. The CDR3 protein is CASSYRDRFGEQYF. CDR3 DNA: TGTGCCAGCAGTTACCGGGACAGGTTCGGCGAGCAGTACTTC.

J is TRBJ2-1 and V is TRBV7-2; maybe TRBD2 (6 bases). V was clipped by 5 bases and J by 9 bases, with 11 bases between them. Per the germline V gene, CDR1 is SGHTA and CDR2 is FQGNSA. CDR3 size: 12 residues. The CDR3 region has the DNA TGTGCCAGCAGCCCGATAGCGGCTGAGCAGTTCTTC. Protein: CASSPIAAEQFF.

This clone was recorded once. The V gene is TRBV5-1, the J gene TRBJ2-7; possible D gene TRBD1, 5 bases. The germline V gene has CDR1 SGHRS and CDR2 YFSETQ. The CDR3 runs 16 residues. Between the trimmed V and J ends, which lost 1 base and 2 bases, there was a span of 16 bases. The CDR3 nucleotides are TGCGCCAGCAGCTTGTACACAATGACAGTTACCTACGAGCAGTACTTC. This gives the protein CASSLYTMTVTYEQYF.

The CDR3 sequence is CASRDRGLERAQYF. DNA of the CDR3: TGTGCCAGCCGGGACAGGGGGCTGGAGAGGGCCCAGTACTTC. V is TRBV19 and J is TRBJ2-5, with 12 bases matching TRBD1. V trimming: 9 bases; J trimming: 9 bases; junction bases outside the gene matches: 11. The length of the CDR3 is 14 residues. Germline-derived CDR1 and CDR2 are LNHDA and SQIVND (reference sequence).

Remarks on this clone: The same CDR3 can be traced to other DNA sequences in this sample. The CDR3 DNA reads TGTGCCAGCAGCGTAGTTGGGTCTAGCTACGAGCAGTACTTC. This gives the protein CASSVVGSSYEQYF. The chain couples TRBV9 to TRBJ2-7; D not resolved. V was clipped by 0 bases and J by 3 bases, with 10 bases between them. CDR3 length equals 14 residues. Germline V lookup: CDR1 SGDLS, CDR2 YYNGEE.

The chain joins TRBV10-3 to TRBJ2-3; 11 bases are a match to TRBD2. The CDR3 contains 16 residues. V shed 8 bases and J 4 bases; nucleotides not matched to a gene: 11. Looked up from germline, CDR1 is ENHRY and CDR2 is SYGVKD. CDR3 protein: CAIGFTSGGGSDTQYF. The CDR3 nucleotides read TGTGCCATCGGTTTCACTAGCGGGGGAGGGTCAGATACGCAGTATTTT.